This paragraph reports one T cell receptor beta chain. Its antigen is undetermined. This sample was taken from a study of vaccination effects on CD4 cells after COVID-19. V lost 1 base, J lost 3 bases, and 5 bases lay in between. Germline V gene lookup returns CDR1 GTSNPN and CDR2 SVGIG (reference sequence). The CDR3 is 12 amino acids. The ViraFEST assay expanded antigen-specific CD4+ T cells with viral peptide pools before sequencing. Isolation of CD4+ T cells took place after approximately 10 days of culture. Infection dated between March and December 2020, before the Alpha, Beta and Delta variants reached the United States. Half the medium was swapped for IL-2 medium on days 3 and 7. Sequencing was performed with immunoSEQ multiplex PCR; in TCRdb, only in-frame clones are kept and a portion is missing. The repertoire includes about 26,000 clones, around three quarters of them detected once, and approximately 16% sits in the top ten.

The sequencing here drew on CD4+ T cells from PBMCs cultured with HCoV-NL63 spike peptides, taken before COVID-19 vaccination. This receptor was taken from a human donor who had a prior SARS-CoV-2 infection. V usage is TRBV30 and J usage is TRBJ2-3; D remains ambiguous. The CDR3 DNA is TGTGCCTGGAGTGACTTAACAGATACGCAGTATTTT. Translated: CAWSDLTDTQYF.